Listed here are 24 T cell receptor beta chains from one sample, sequenced in a study of regulatory T cells in long-lasting Graves disease. The sample's time point: newly diagnosed GD, antithyroid drugs for less than 3 months. The TCR library was made from RNA extracted from PBMCs. TCR beta libraries were built with iRepertoire HTBI primers and Arm-PCR of CDR3 regions. TCRdb passed the multiplex PCR reads through MiXCR, listing each CDR3 protein once. The sample holds under 300,000 distinct CDR3 sequences; 20% are singletons and the top ten take approximately 15%. Sample: peripheral blood mononuclear cells (PBMCs), taken at new diagnosis, from a patient treated with antithyroid drugs. Every receptor here comes from a female donor with Graves disease.

Many counts were recorded for this clonotype. The V and J genes are TRBV11-2 and TRBJ2-3, with 10 bases fitting TRBD2. Germline CDR1 and CDR2: SGHAT and FQNNGV. The CDR3 extends over 16 amino acids. V lost 5 bases, J lost 1 base, and 6 bases stayed unmatched. CDR3 residues: CASSVLGTSGTDTQYF. The CDR3 DNA reads TGTGCCAGCAGCGTCCTCGGGACTAGCGGCACAGATACGCAGTATTTT.

This chain connects TRBV5-1 to TRBJ1-1; 10 bases fit TRBD1. In germline, CDR1 is SGHRS, CDR2 YFSETQ. Trimming took 6 bases from V and 1 from J; bases not matched to a gene: 6. This CDR3 spans 15 amino acids. For the CDR3, the DNA is TGCGCCAGCACCCCGGGACAGGGGTGGAACACTGAAGCTTTCTTT. It is translated as CASTPGQGWNTEAFF.

This clonotype was picked up many times. This chain connects TRBV20-1 to TRBJ2-2, with D possibly being TRBD1 or TRBD2 (5 bases each). Trimming removed 6 bases at V and 5 bases at J, with 16 bases between. This CDR3 region has 14 residues. CDR1 DFQATT and CDR2 SNEGSKA come from the germline V gene (reference sequence). For the CDR3, the DNA is TGCAGTGCCAGGGACCGAAAGGGAACCGGGGAGCTGTTTTTT. Protein product: CSARDRKGTGELFF.

This clonotype occurred many times. V usage is TRBV7-9 and J usage is TRBJ1-2, with D maybe TRBD1 (6 bases). V lost 2 bases and J lost 3, with 19 bases in between. This CDR3 spans 17 amino acids. The V gene's germline CDR1 is SEHNR and CDR2 FQNEAQ (reference sequence). Here the CDR3 reads CASSLSRPGARDYGYTF. CDR3 bases: TGTGCCAGCAGCTTATCTCGTCCGGGGGCGCGGGACTATGGCTACACCTTC.

Details on this clonotype: A much larger clone differs from this one at a single base, so this may be a read error. The chain joins TRBV12-3 or TRBV12-4 to TRBJ1-6; D may be TRBD1 (5 bases). V was shortened by 0 bases and J by 4 bases, with 7 bases between the two germline ends. The CDR3 length is 15 residues. The DNA for the CDR3 is TGTGCCAGCAGTTTAGCCAGGGATTATAATTCACCCCTCCACTTT. Translated, it gives CASSLARDYNSPLHF.

This sequence joins TRBV11-3 and TRBJ2-5, with 12 bases matching TRBD2. This CDR3 is built from 13 residues. The V gene end was trimmed by 11 bases and the J gene end by 3 bases; junction bases not matched to a gene: 4. CDR1 is SGHNT and CDR2 is YENEEA in the germline V gene. CDR3 DNA sequence: TGTGCCTCAGGACTAGCGGGGAAAGAGACCCAGTACTTC. The encoded protein is CASGLAGKETQYF. The complete variable domain, with remaining parts taken from reference TRBV11-3 and TRBJ2-5, reads EAGVVQSPRYKIIEKKQPVAFWCNPISGHNTLYWYLQNLGQGPELLIRYENEEAVDDSQLPKDRFSAERLKGVDSTLKIQPAELGDSAVYLCASGLAGKETQYFGPGTRLLVL.

Many counts were recorded for this clonotype. The rearrangement links TRBV5-1 to TRBJ2-3, with D perhaps TRBD1 (6 bases). Germline CDR1 SGHRS, CDR2 YFSETQ. The CDR3 totals 15 residues. V was cut by 4 bases and J by 4 bases, with 16 bases left in between. This chain's CDR3 is CASSPPDGGPDTQYF. CDR3 in DNA: TGCGCCAGCAGCCCGCCCGATGGGGGCCCAGATACGCAGTATTTT. Together with reference TRBV5-1 and TRBJ2-3, the CDR3 gives the full variable domain: KAGVTQTPRYLIKTRGQQVTLSCSPISGHRSVSWYQQTPGQGLQFLFEYFSETQRNKGNFPGRFSGRQFSNSRSEMNVSTLELGDSALYLCASSPPDGGPDTQYFGPGTRLTVL.

This clonotype has at least ten counts. The chain combines TRBV20-1 with TRBJ2-5; D may be TRBD2 (5 bases). The CDR3 covers 12 residues. The V end was cut by 3 bases, the J end by 5 bases, with 10 bases between. Germline CDR1 DFQATT, CDR2 SNEGSKA (reference sequence). The CDR3 is CSASASGETQYF. CDR3 coding DNA: TGCAGTGCTAGTGCATCGGGGGAGACCCAGTACTTC.

This clonotype was detected ten times or more. The J gene is TRBJ2-2, the V gene TRBV24-1; D remains unclear. Germline V gives CDR1 KGHDR, CDR2 SFDVKD. This CDR3 is 13 amino acids long. V lost 3 bases, J lost 4 bases, and 5 bases lay in between. As DNA, the CDR3 is TGTGCCACCAGTGATCAGCCCACCGGGGAGCTGTTTTTT. Encoded protein: CATSDQPTGELFF.

With regard to this clonotype: The junction differs from germline at one of its ends, possibly a read error. The rearrangement uses TRBV5-1 and TRBJ2-5, with a possible D match to TRBD1 (6 bases). This CDR3 region has 16 residues. The germline gives CDR1 SGHRS, CDR2 YFSETQ. The CDR3 sequence: CASSLIPYRVQEAQYF. CDR3 DNA: TGCGCCAGCAGCTTGATCCCTTACAGGGTCCAAGAGGCCCAGTACTTC.

This clonotype was observed many times. The DNA for the CDR3 is TGTGCCAGCAGCTACAACACCCACGACAGGGAGAACGAGCAGTACTTC. Translated: CASSYNTHDRENEQYF. V gene TRBV7-8 combines with J gene TRBJ2-7; 7 bases align to TRBD1. Trimming removed 4 bases from V and 5 bases from J; junction bases left unmatched: 14. The germline CDR1 and CDR2 sequences are SGHVS and FQNEAQ. The CDR3 has 16 residues.

In its sample, this clonotype was seen many times. The chain is built from TRBV7-8 and TRBJ1-1; D gene uncertain. V lost 4 bases and J 6 bases, leaving 15 bases between the germline ends. This CDR3 has 14 amino acids. Germline lookup yields CDR1 SGHVS and CDR2 FQNEAQ. Here the CDR3 reads CASSWTPLAAEAFF. CDR3 in DNA: TGTGCCAGCAGCTGGACTCCCCTCGCCGCTGAAGCTTTCTTT.

Ten or more counts support this clonotype. This rearrangement joins TRBV27 to TRBJ1-2, with TRBD1 as a possible D gene (6 bases). Trimming stripped 1 base from V and 8 bases from J, with 11 bases between. CDR1 and CDR2 (germline): MNHEY, SMNVEV (reference sequence). CDR3 length: 13 amino acids. CDR3 region: CASSLWGAEGYTF. CDR3 DNA sequence: TGTGCCAGCAGTTTATGGGGGGCTGAAGGCTACACCTTC.

At least ten counts were recorded for this clonotype. CDR3 loop: CASSLVPGYGAPQHF. In DNA, the CDR3 is TGTGCCAGCAGCTTAGTACCCGGGTACGGTGCGCCCCAGCATTTT. The V and J genes are TRBV7-2 and TRBJ1-5; D not resolved. Between the trimmed V and J ends, which lost 1 base and 9 bases, there was a span of 16 bases. The CDR3 covers 15 residues. Germline V CDR1 and CDR2: SGHTA, FQGNSA.

For this clonotype: This likely traces to a read error, being one base from a far larger clone. V usage is TRBV7-2 and J usage is TRBJ2-7, with D possibly TRBD1 on 6 matching bases. V was cut by 9 bases and J by 8 bases, with 23 bases left in between. The length of the CDR3 is 14 residues. Per the germline V gene, CDR1 is SGHTA and CDR2 is FQGNSA. The CDR3, as DNA: TGTGCCAGTCTTTCGGTACAGGGATTCCGCAAGCAGTACTTC. It is translated as CASLSVQGFRKQYF.

This clonotype occurred many times. As DNA, the CDR3 is TGTGCCAGCAGCTTAGAGAGTCGTCTGTTGGAATACGAGCAGTACTTC. Translation: CASSLESRLLEYEQYF. The rearrangement joins TRBV11-2 to TRBJ2-7; D gene unclear. The V end lost 0 bases, the J end lost 4 bases, and 16 bases lay between the germline ends. CDR3 length equals 16 residues. Per germline, CDR1 SGHAT and CDR2 FQNNGV.

This chain connects TRBV19 to TRBJ1-5; 7 bases fit TRBD1. V lost 6 bases, J lost 6 bases, and 8 bases stayed unmatched. This CDR3 is 14 amino acids long. Per the germline V gene, CDR1 is LNHDA and CDR2 is SQIVND (reference sequence). In nucleotides, the CDR3 is TGTGCCAGTAGCCCCAGGGGGTTTGGTCAGCCCCAGCATTTT. Translating gives CASSPRGFGQPQHF.

The chain joins TRBV7-9 to TRBJ2-5; D is perhaps TRBD2 (6 bases). CDR1 is SEHNR and CDR2 is FQNEAQ in the germline V gene (reference sequence). The CDR3 is 15 amino acids. V lost 5 bases and J lost 2, with 15 bases in between. The CDR3 bases are TGTGCCAGCAGCCCGAGCTGGAGGGCGCAAGAGACCCAGTACTTC. Translating gives CASSPSWRAQETQYF.

The sample holds a few counts of this clonotype. The chain carries TRBV29-1 and TRBJ1-3; perhaps TRBD1 as D (6 bases). From germline, CDR1 is SQVTM and CDR2 ANQGSEA. This CDR3 is built from 15 residues. V was shortened by 4 bases and J by 5 bases, with 18 bases between the two germline ends. CDR3 residues: CSVASDSHKRNTIYF. The CDR3 DNA reads TGCAGCGTTGCCTCGGACAGTCATAAACGAAACACCATATATTTT.

This clonotype has ten or more counts. V usage is TRBV7-9 and J usage is TRBJ2-5, with unresolved D. This CDR3 is built from 13 residues. Germline V gene data show CDR1 as SEHNR and CDR2 as FQNEAQ (reference sequence). The V gene lost 4 bases and the J gene lost 5 bases, with 11 bases spanning the gap. CDR3 protein: CASSSGLWETQYF. CDR3 DNA: TGTGCCAGCAGCTCGGGTCTGTGGGAGACCCAGTACTTC.

This clonotype came up many times. V gene TRBV5-5 combines with J gene TRBJ2-1, with D possibly TRBD2 on 6 matching bases. Trimming cost V 0 bases and J 1 base, with 8 bases left between them. The CDR3 is 15 amino acids. Germline V gene lookup returns CDR1 SGHKS and CDR2 YYEKEE (reference sequence). The CDR3 DNA follows: TGTGCCAGCAGCTTGGGTGCGGGATCCTACAATGAGCAGTTCTTC. It specifies CASSLGAGSYNEQFF.

This clonotype was picked up a small number of times. The chain is built from TRBV7-3 and TRBJ2-2; D uncertain. The CDR3 extends over 12 amino acids. V gave up 4 bases and J gave up 7 bases, with 7 bases separating them. Germline assignment: CDR1 SGHTA and CDR2 FQGTGA. The CDR3 here is CASSSTVGELFF. CDR3 coding DNA: TGTGCCAGCAGCTCCACGGTCGGGGAGCTGTTTTTT. Full variable domain (remainder filled in from reference TRBV7-3 and TRBJ2-2): GAGVSQTPSNKVTEKGKYVELRCDPISGHTALYWYRQSLGQGPEFLIYFQGTGAADDSGLPNDRFFAVRPEGSVSTLKIQRTERGDSAVYLCASSSTVGELFFGEGSRLTVL.

This clonotype has at least ten counts. The CDR3 bases are TGTGCCAGCAGTGACCTACTAGGGCCTAACTATGGCTACACCTTC. Protein product: CASSDLLGPNYGYTF. The chain combines TRBV27 with TRBJ1-2, with unresolved D. V lost 5 bases to trimming and J lost 0 bases, with 13 bases between them. This CDR3 has 15 amino acids. Germline CDR1 is MNHEY and CDR2 is SMNVEV (reference sequence).

This clonotype was seen repeatedly, ten times or more. V is TRBV20-1 and J is TRBJ1-4; TRBD1 matches at 8 bases. Germline V gene data show CDR1 as DFQATT and CDR2 as SNEGSKA (reference sequence). Trimming cost V 5 bases and J 0 bases; bases outside gene matches: 5. The CDR3 spans 15 residues. The CDR3 DNA sequence: TGCAGTGCTCCCGACAGGGGCACAACTAATGAAAAACTGTTTTTT. Residues: CSAPDRGTTNEKLFF.